This TCR beta chain was identified in a study of monozygotic twins with cystic fibrosis. Assay used: immunoSEQ multiplex PCR; TCRdb lists only in-frame clones, some missing. The top ten hold 0.15% to 0.2% of the sample, which has roughly 32,000 clones, roughly 96% seen once. A remark on this clone: Its antigen is unknown.

Study-level findings and limits: The repertoire was suggested to be naive-dominated, clonality median roughly 0.0093. Unrelated CF individuals shared fewer identical clonotypes than monozygotic CF twins. Shared CDR3 numbers were not associated with age, concordance or severity.

The CDR3 totals 12 residues. Trimming took off 6 bases at V and 5 bases at J, with 11 bases between the two ends. Per the germline V gene, CDR1 is LGHNT and CDR2 is FRNRAP. Input material: blood. This sequence joins TRBV12-5 and TRBJ2-7; no reliable D call. This receptor was obtained from a girl aged 2-15 years with cystic fibrosis. The CDR3 region is CASGSSLDEQYF. In DNA form, the CDR3 reads TGTGCTAGTGGGTCCTCCCTTGACGAGCAGTACTTC.